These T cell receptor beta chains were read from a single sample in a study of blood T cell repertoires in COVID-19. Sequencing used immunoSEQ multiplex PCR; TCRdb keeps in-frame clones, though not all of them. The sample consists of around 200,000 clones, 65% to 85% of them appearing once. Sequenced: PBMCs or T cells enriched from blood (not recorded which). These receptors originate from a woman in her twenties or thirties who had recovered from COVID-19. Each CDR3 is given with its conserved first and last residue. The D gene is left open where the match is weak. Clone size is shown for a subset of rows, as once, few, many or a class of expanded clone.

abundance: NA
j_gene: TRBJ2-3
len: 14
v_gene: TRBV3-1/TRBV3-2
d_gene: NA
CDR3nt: TGTGCCAGCAGCCAAACAGGTGGCACAGATACGCAGTATTTT
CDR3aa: CASSQTGGTDTQYF

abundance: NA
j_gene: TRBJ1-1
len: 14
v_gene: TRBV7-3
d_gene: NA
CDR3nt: TGTGCCAGCAGCTTAACGTCAGGGAACACTGAAGCTTTCTTT
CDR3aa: CASSLTSGNTEAFF

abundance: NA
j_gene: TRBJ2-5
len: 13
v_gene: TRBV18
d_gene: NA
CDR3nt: TGTGCCAGCTCACCCCAGGGTTGGGAGACCCAGTACTTC
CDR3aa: CASSPQGWETQYF

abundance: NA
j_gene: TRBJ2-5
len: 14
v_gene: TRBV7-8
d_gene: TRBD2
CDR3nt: TGTGCCAGCAGCGCCGGGACTAGTATTGAGACCCAGTACTTC
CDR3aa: CASSAGTSIETQYF

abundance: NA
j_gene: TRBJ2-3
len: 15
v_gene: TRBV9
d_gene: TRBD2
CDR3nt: TGTGCCAGCAGCGTAGCCTTCGCGGGGGCAGATACGCAGTATTTT
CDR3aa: CASSVAFAGADTQYF

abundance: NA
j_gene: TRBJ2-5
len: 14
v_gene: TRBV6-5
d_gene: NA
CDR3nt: TGTGCCAGCAGAAAAGGGGGGGATCGGGAGACCCAGTACTTC
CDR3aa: CASRKGGDRETQYF

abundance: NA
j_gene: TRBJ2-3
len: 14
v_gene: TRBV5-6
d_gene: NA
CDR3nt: TGTGCCAGCAGCTTGAGGGGGAGGGCAGATACGCAGTATTTT
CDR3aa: CASSLRGRADTQYF

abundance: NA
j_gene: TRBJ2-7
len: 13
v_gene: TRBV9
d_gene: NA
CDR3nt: TGTGCCAGCAGCCCAACAGGGTCCTACGAGCAGTACTTC
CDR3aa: CASSPTGSYEQYF

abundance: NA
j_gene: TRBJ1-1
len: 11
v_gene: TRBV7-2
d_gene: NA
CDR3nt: TGTGCCAGCAGCCATGACACTGAAGCTTTCTTT
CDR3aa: CASSHDTEAFF

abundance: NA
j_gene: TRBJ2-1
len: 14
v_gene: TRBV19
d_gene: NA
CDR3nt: TGTGCCAGTAGTATAGAGGTCAGGGGCAATGAGCAGTTCTTC
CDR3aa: CASSIEVRGNEQFF

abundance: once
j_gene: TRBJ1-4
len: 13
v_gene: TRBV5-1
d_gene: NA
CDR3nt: TGCGCCAGCAGCACCAGGCCTAGCGAAAAACTGTTTTTT
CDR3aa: CASSTRPSEKLFF

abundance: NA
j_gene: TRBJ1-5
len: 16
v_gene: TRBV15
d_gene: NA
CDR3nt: TGTGCCACCAGCAGAGGGGACACTTGGGGGCGCGGGTCCCAGCATTTT
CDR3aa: CATSRGDTWGRGSQHF

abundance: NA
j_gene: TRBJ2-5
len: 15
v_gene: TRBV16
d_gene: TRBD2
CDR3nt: TGTGCCAGCAGCCAATCTGCGCGGGAGAGGGAGACCCAGTACTTC
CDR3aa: CASSQSARERETQYF

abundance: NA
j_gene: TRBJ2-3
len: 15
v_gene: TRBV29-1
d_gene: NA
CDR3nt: TGCAGCGTTTACGATCCAGGGGTCAGTTCAAATACGCAGTATTTT
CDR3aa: CSVYDPGVSSNTQYF

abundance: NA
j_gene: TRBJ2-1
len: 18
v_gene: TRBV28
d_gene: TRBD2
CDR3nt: TGTGCCAGCAGTTTCAGGGTAGCGGGAGTAGGCTCCTACAATGAGCAGTTCTTC
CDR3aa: CASSFRVAGVGSYNEQFF

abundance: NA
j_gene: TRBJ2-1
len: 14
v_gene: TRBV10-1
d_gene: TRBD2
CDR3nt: TGCGCCAGCAGTAGCGGGGGGGCCGTAAATGAGCAGTTCTTC
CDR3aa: CASSSGGAVNEQFF

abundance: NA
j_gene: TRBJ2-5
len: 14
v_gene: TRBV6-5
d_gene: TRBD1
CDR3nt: TGTGCCAGCAGCTCGGGACAGCCTCAAGAGACCCAGTACTTC
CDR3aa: CASSSGQPQETQYF

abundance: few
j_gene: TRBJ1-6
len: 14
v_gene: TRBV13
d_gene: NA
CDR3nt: TGTGCCAGCAGCTTAGGGGCCAAAAATTCACCCCTCCACTTT
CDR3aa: CASSLGAKNSPLHF

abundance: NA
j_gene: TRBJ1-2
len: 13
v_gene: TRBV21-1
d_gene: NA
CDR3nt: TGTGCCAGCAGCAAAGCGACAGACTATGGCTACACCTTC
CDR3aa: CASSKATDYGYTF

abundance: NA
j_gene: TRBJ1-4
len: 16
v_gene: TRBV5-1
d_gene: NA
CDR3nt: TGCGCCAGCAGACCTACAGGGTATTCAACTAATGAAAAACTGTTTTTT
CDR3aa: CASRPTGYSTNEKLFF

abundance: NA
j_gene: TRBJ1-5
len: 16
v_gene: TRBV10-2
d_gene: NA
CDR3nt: TGCGCCAGCAGTGAGTCAACGGGGGTGGGCAATCAGCCCCAGCATTTT
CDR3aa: CASSESTGVGNQPQHF

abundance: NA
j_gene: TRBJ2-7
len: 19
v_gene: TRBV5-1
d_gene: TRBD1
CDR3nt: TGCGCCAGCAGCTTGGCCCGGGATCAGGGGGCGCTCGGTGTTTCGCCGCAGTACTTC
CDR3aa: CASSLARDQGALGVSPQYF

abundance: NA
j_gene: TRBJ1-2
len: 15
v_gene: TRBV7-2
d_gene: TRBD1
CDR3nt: TGTGCCAGCAGCTCGCGACAGGGGGTTCCCTATGGCTACACCTTC
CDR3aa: CASSSRQGVPYGYTF

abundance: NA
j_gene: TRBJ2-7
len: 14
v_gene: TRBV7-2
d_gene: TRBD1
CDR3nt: TGTGCCAGCAGCTTAGGAGGGACAGCTTCCGAGCAGTACTTC
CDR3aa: CASSLGGTASEQYF

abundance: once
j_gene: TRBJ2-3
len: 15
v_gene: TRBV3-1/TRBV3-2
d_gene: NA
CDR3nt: TGTGCCAGCAGCCAAGCGGGTGGGGCGGCAGATACGCAGTATTTT
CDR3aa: CASSQAGGAADTQYF

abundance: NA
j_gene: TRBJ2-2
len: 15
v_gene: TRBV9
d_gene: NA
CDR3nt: TGTGCCAGCAGCGTGGCCTCAGGATCGGCCGGGGAGCTGTTTTTT
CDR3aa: CASSVASGSAGELFF